This T cell receptor (beta chain) is from a study of blood T cell repertoires in COVID-19. At the level of the study: Collection of acute and convalescent COVID-19 samples took place in the United States, Italy and Spain.

Germline trimming cut 8 bases from V and 1 base from J; bases unmatched to any gene: 6. The CDR3 runs 14 residues. Germline loops: CDR1 GTSNPN, CDR2 SVGIG (reference sequence). Sequencing was performed with immunoSEQ multiplex PCR; in TCRdb, only in-frame clones are kept and a portion is missing. The sample shows approximately 400,000 clones, about 87% of them seen only once. The receptor was isolated from a man aged 25-40 years who had recovered from COVID-19. Source material: PBMCs or T cells enriched from blood (not recorded which). The V and J genes are TRBV30 and TRBJ2-2, with 8 bases fitting TRBD1. CDR3 in DNA: TGTGCCCTACAGACAGGGGTGAACACCGGGGAGCTGTTTTTT. Translation gives CALQTGVNTGELFF.